Following are 17 T cell receptor beta chains from one sample sequenced in a study of blood T cell repertoires in COVID-19. Profiling relied on immunoSEQ multiplex PCR, and the TCRdb table lists in-frame clones only, not all of them. This sample has hundreds of thousands of clones, with approximately 90% found just once. The source material was PBMCs or T cells enriched from blood (not recorded which). Every receptor here comes from a woman aged 55-69 years in a cohort exposed to, infected with or recovered from COVID-19 (not recorded which).

The chain carries TRBV7-2 and TRBJ2-1; D is perhaps TRBD1 (5 bases). V was pared by 5 bases and J by 4 bases, with 15 bases between. The CDR3 contains 15 residues. Looked up from germline, CDR1 is SGHTA and CDR2 is FQGNSA. CDR3 amino acids: CASSPEPGAYNEQFF. The CDR3 nucleotides are TGTGCCAGCAGCCCCGAGCCTGGGGCGTACAATGAGCAGTTCTTC.

The chain has TRBV28 and TRBJ2-2; 13 bases map to TRBD2. Trimming removed 1 base from V and 2 bases from J; junction bases left unmatched: 4. This CDR3 region has 18 residues. Germline V gene lookup returns CDR1 MDHEN and CDR2 SYDVKM. The DNA of the CDR3 is TGTGCCAGCAGTTTATCGGGACTAGCGGGGCTTAACACCGGGGAGCTGTTTTTT. It yields the protein CASSLSGLAGLNTGELFF.

In DNA form, the CDR3 reads TGTGCCAGCAGCCAAGAAAGGGGACTAGCGGGGGATACGCAGTATTTT. Protein product: CASSQERGLAGDTQYF. This rearrangement joins TRBV4-2 to TRBJ2-3; 13 nucleotides match TRBD2. The CDR3 has 16 amino acids. After removal of 0 bases from V and 6 bases from J, the junction contained 3 bases not matched to a gene. Germline V lookup: CDR1 LGHNA, CDR2 YNFKEQ.

The gene calls are TRBV19 and TRBJ2-7, with unresolved D. Germline V gives CDR1 LNHDA, CDR2 SQIVND (reference sequence). Trimming left V 0 bases short and J 2 bases short, with 11 bases between. This CDR3 spans 15 amino acids. CDR3: CASSIDARATYEQYF. The CDR3 DNA follows: TGTGCCAGTAGTATAGATGCGAGAGCTACCTACGAGCAGTACTTC. Full variable domain (rest looked up from reference TRBV19 and TRBJ2-7): DGGITQSPKYLFRKEGQNVTLSCEQNLNHDAMYWYRQDPGQGLRLIYYSQIVNDFQKGDIAEGYSVSREKKESFPLTVTSAQKNPTAFYLCASSIDARATYEQYFGPGTRLTVT.

The rearrangement joins TRBV5-4 to TRBJ2-1; the D gene is possibly TRBD2 (5 bases). Germline assignment: CDR1 SGHNT and CDR2 YYREEE (reference sequence). The V end lost 4 bases, the J end lost 3 bases, and 8 bases lay between the germline ends. CDR3 length: 13 residues. This CDR3 reads CASSITSYNEQFF. For the CDR3, the DNA is TGTGCCAGCAGCATCACTAGCTACAATGAGCAGTTCTTC.

This chain uses TRBV7-2 with TRBJ1-5; D not resolved. Germline V CDR1 and CDR2: SGHTA, FQGNSA. The CDR3 is made up of 14 amino acids. V gave up 1 base and J gave up 2 bases, with 6 bases separating them. The CDR3 sequence: CASSLGPGNQPQHF. The CDR3 coding sequence is TGTGCCAGCAGCTTAGGTCCGGGCAATCAGCCCCAGCATTTT.

The rearrangement links TRBV30 to TRBJ1-1; D perhaps matches TRBD1 (5 bases). The germline V gene has CDR1 GTSNPN and CDR2 SVGIG (reference sequence). This CDR3 spans 13 amino acids. The ends were cut back, 3 bases at V and 8 bases at J, with 16 bases in the middle. The CDR3 region is CAWRKGVPMEAFF. As DNA, the CDR3 is TGTGCCTGGAGGAAAGGGGTGCCAATGGAAGCTTTCTTT.

The chain employs TRBV5-4 and TRBJ1-2, with D tentatively TRBD1 (6 bases). Looked up from germline, CDR1 is SGHNT and CDR2 is YYREEE (reference sequence). The CDR3 loop spans 15 amino acids. Trimming shortened V by 3 bases and J by 2 bases, and 14 bases separated the two germline ends. CDR3 nucleotides: TGTGCCAGCAGCTCCGTACTACAGGGAAACTATGGCTACACCTTC. Its protein product is CASSSVLQGNYGYTF.

This clone occurred once. The J gene is TRBJ2-1, the V gene TRBV30; D is perhaps TRBD1 (5 bases). Per germline, CDR1 GTSNPN and CDR2 SVGIG (reference sequence). The CDR3 contains 13 residues. V was shortened by 4 bases and J by 3 bases, with 10 bases between the two germline ends. The CDR3: CAWIQAFYNEQFF. The CDR3 DNA reads as TGTGCCTGGATACAGGCGTTCTACAATGAGCAGTTCTTC.

This sequence joins TRBV15 and TRBJ1-1, with D perhaps matching TRBD1 (6 bases). The CDR3 has 18 residues. Germline-derived CDR1 and CDR2 are LNHNV and YYDKDF (reference sequence). Trimming shortened V by 0 bases and J by 0 bases, and 17 bases separated the two germline ends. The CDR3 spells CATSRDIPQGAMNTEAFF. Written as DNA, the CDR3 is TGTGCCACCAGCAGAGATATCCCACAGGGTGCTATGAACACTGAAGCTTTCTTT. Full variable domain (rest looked up from reference TRBV15 and TRBJ1-1): DAMVIQNPRYQVTQFGKPVTLSCSQTLNHNVMYWYQQKSSQAPKLLFHYYDKDFNNEADTPDNFQSRRPNTSFCFLDIRSPGLGDTAMYLCATSRDIPQGAMNTEAFFGQGTRLTVV.

The V and J genes are TRBV11-2 and TRBJ1-6, with 8 bases fitting TRBD1. The CDR3 contains 16 residues. Trimming removed 0 bases from V and 10 bases from J; junction bases left unmatched: 8. CDR1 is SGHAT, CDR2 FQNNGV, per germline. CDR3 DNA sequence: TGTGCCAGCAGCTTAGATAGGGCAGGGGGCGCGTCACCCCTCCACTTT. This sequence encodes CASSLDRAGGASPLHF.

This clone appeared once. V and J are TRBV4-3 and TRBJ1-2, with D perhaps TRBD1 (5 bases). The CDR3 spans 15 residues. CDR1 and CDR2 from the germline V gene are LGHNA and YSLEER. V was trimmed by 0 bases and J by 7 bases, leaving 15 bases between them. CDR3 in DNA: TGCGCCAGCAGCCAAGATCTGGCAGGGAGGGGTGGCTACACCTTC. Protein: CASSQDLAGRGGYTF.

CDR3 sequence (DNA): TGTGCCAGCAGCTTGGGGATTATGCAGGGCAGTTATGGCTACACCTTC. Translation gives CASSLGIMQGSYGYTF. The chain couples TRBV5-5 to TRBJ1-2, with D possibly matching TRBD1 (5 bases). V gave up 0 bases and J gave up 5 bases, with 17 bases separating them. The CDR3 sequence is 16 residues long. Germline CDR1 is SGHKS and CDR2 is YYEKEE (reference sequence).

The chain employs TRBV5-1 and TRBJ2-5; the match to TRBD1 covers 10 bases. Germline lookup yields CDR1 SGHRS and CDR2 YFSETQ. Germline trimming cut 4 bases from V and 4 bases from J; bases unmatched to any gene: 7. CDR3 length equals 15 residues. CDR3 sequence reads: CASSSTDRGRETQYF. The CDR3 bases are TGCGCCAGCAGCAGTACAGACAGGGGGCGAGAGACCCAGTACTTC. Together with reference TRBV5-1 and TRBJ2-5, the CDR3 gives the full variable domain: KAGVTQTPRYLIKTRGQQVTLSCSPISGHRSVSWYQQTPGQGLQFLFEYFSETQRNKGNFPGRFSGRQFSNSRSEMNVSTLELGDSALYLCASSSTDRGRETQYFGPGTRLLVL.

The chain recombines TRBV7-8 with TRBJ2-1, with D possibly TRBD1 on 5 matching bases. This CDR3 comprises 14 residues. Germline lookup yields CDR1 SGHVS and CDR2 FQNEAQ. The V gene lost 2 bases and the J gene lost 4 bases, with 9 bases spanning the gap. CDR3 sequence reads: CASSLRQRYNEQFF. In nucleotides, the CDR3 is TGTGCCAGCAGCTTAAGACAGCGTTACAATGAGCAGTTCTTC.

The chain couples TRBV11-2 to TRBJ1-1; TRBD1 aligns across 8 bases. CDR3 length: 13 amino acids. V lost 5 bases and J lost 6; bases outside the gene matches: 5. Germline lookup yields CDR1 SGHAT and CDR2 FQNNGV. CDR3: CASSANRGAEAFF. The DNA of the CDR3 is TGTGCCAGCAGCGCTAACAGGGGGGCTGAAGCTTTCTTT.

The V and J genes are TRBV28 and TRBJ2-1; 10 bases are a match to TRBD2. In germline, CDR1 is MDHEN, CDR2 SYDVKM. V lost 2 bases, J lost 8 bases, and 12 bases stayed unmatched. The CDR3 sequence is 17 residues long. In nucleotides, the CDR3 is TGTGCCAGCAGTTTACGGACGAGCGGGAGGGCCTTCCATGAGCAGTTCTTC. Translation: CASSLRTSGRAFHEQFF.